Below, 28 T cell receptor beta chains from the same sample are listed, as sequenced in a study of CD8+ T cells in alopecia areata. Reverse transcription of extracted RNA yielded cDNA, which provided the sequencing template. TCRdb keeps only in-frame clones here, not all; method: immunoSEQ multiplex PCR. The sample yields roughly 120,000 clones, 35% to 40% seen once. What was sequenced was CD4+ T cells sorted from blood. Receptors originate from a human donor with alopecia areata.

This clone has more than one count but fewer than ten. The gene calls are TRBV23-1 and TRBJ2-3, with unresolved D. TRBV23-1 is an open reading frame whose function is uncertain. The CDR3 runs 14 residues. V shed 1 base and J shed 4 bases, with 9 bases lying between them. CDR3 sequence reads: CASSQFLRPDTQYF. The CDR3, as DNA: TGCGCCAGCAGTCAATTCCTCCGTCCAGATACGCAGTATTTT.

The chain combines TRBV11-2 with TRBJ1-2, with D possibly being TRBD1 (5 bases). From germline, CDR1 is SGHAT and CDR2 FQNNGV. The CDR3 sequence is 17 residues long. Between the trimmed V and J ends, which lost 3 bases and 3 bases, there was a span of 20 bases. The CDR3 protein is CASSFFPAGRGDYGYTF. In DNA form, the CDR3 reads TGTGCCAGCAGCTTCTTCCCAGCAGGAAGAGGGGACTATGGCTACACCTTC.

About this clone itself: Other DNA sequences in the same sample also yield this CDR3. Here the CDR3 reads CAWSLGINYGYTF. CDR3 sequence (DNA): TGTGCCTGGAGCCTGGGGATAAACTATGGCTACACCTTC. This sequence joins TRBV30 and TRBJ1-2; no reliable D call. Per the germline V gene, CDR1 is GTSNPN and CDR2 is SVGIG (reference sequence). V shed 3 bases and J shed 2 bases, with 10 bases lying between them. The CDR3 is 13 amino acids.

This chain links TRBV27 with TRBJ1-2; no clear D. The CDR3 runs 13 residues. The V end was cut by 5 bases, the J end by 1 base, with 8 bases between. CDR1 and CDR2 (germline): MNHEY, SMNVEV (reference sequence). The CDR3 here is CASSPSDNYGYTF. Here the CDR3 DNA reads TGTGCCAGCAGTCCCAGTGATAACTATGGCTACACCTTC.

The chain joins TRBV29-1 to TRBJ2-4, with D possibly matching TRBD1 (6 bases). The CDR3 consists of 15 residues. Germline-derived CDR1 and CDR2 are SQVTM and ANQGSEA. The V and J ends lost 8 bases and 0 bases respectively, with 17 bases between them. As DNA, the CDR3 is TGCAGCTCCCACAGGGTAGGATTAGCCAAAAACATTCAGTACTTC. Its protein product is CSSHRVGLAKNIQYF.

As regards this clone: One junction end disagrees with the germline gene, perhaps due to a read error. This CDR3 is CASSPEGQGRETQYF. CDR3 coding DNA: TGCGCCAGCAGCCCGGAAGGACAGGGACGGGAGACCCAGTACTTC. The chain carries TRBV11-2 and TRBJ2-5; 8 positions match TRBD1. Germline V gene lookup returns CDR1 SGHAT and CDR2 FQNNGV. The length of the CDR3 is 15 residues.

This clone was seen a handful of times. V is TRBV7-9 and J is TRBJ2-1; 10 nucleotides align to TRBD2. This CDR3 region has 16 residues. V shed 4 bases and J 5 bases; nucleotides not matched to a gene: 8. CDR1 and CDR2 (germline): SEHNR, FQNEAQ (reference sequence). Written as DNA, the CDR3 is TGTGCCAGCAGCTCCAAAAGCGGGGGGGCCGACAATGAGCAGTTCTTC. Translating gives CASSSKSGGADNEQFF.

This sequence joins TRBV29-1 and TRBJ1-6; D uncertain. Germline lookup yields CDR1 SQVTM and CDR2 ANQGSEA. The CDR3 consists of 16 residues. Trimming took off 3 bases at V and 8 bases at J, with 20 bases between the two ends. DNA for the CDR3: TGCAGCGTTGAGGGTCTTGGTATCCAGTATCATTCACCCCTCCACTTT. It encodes CSVEGLGIQYHSPLHF.

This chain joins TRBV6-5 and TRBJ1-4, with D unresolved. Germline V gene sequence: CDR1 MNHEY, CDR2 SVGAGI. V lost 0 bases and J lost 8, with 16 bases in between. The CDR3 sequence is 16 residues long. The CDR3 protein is CASSYSGSRLREKLFF. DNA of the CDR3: TGTGCCAGCAGTTACTCGGGATCCCGGTTACGGGAAAAACTGTTTTTT.

In DNA form, the CDR3 reads TGCAGCTCGCGGGGGCCCTCCTACGAGCAGTACTTC. Its protein is CSSRGPSYEQYF. This rearrangement joins TRBV29-1 to TRBJ2-7; D is perhaps TRBD2 (7 bases). The CDR3 sequence is 12 residues long. V was pared by 8 bases and J by 0 bases, with 11 bases between. Germline CDR1 reads SQVTM; CDR2 reads ANQGSEA.

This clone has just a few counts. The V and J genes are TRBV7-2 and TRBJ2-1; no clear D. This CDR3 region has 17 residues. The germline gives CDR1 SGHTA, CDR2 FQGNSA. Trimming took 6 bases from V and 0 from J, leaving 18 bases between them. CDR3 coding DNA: TGTGCCAGCAGTCCGACTCAGCCCCAGAACTCCTACAATGAGCAGTTCTTC. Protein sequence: CASSPTQPQNSYNEQFF.

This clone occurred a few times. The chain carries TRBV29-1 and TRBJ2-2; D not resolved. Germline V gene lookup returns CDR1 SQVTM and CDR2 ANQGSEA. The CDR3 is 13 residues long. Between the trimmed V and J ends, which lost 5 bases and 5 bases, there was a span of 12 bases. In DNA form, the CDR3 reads TGCAGCGTTAGGGTTCTGGGGACCGGGGAGCTGTTTTTT. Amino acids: CSVRVLGTGELFF.

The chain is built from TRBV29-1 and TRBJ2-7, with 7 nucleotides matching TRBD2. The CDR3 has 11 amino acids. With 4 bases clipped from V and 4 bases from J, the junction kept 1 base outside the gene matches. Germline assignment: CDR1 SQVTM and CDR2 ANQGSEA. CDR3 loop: CSVVGGYEQYF. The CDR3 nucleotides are TGCAGCGTTGTCGGGGGGTACGAGCAGTACTTC.

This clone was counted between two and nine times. In nucleotides, the CDR3 is TGTGCCAGCAGCCTATCACTAGCGGCATCCAACGAGCAGTACTTC. The encoded protein is CASSLSLAASNEQYF. V and J are TRBV4-2 and TRBJ2-7; TRBD2 matches 8 bases. The CDR3 spans 15 residues. Germline lookup yields CDR1 LGHNA and CDR2 YNFKEQ. With V trimmed by 4 bases and J by 5 bases, 10 bases remained unmatched.

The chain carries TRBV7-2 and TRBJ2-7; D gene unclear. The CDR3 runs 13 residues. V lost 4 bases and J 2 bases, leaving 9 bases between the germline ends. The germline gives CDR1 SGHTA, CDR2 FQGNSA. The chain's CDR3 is CASSSRRTYEQYF. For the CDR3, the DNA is TGTGCCAGCAGCTCACGGCGGACCTACGAGCAGTACTTC.

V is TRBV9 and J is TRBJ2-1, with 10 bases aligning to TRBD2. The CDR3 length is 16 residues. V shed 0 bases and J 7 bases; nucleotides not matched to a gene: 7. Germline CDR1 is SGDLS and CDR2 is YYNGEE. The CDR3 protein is CASSVAPSGGANEQFF. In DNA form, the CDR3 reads TGTGCCAGCAGCGTAGCGCCGAGCGGGGGGGCGAATGAGCAGTTCTTC. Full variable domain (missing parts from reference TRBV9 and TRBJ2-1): DSGVTQTPKHLITATGQRVTLRCSPRSGDLSVYWYQQSLDQGLQFLIQYYNGEERAKGNILERFSAQQFPDLHSELNLSSLELGDSALYFCASSVAPSGGANEQFFGPGTRLTVL.

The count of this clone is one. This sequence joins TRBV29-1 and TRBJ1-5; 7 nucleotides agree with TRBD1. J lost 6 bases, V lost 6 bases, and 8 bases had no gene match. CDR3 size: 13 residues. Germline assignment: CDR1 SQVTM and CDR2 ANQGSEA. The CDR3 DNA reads TGCAGCGTGGCGACAGGGCTCTTTCAGCCCCAGCATTTT. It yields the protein CSVATGLFQPQHF.

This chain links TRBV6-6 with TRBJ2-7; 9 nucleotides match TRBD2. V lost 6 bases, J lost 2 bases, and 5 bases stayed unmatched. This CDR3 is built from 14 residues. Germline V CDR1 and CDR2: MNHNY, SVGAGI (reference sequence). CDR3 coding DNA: TGTGCCAGCAGGAAGACTAGCGGAACCTACGAGCAGTACTTC. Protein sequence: CASRKTSGTYEQYF.

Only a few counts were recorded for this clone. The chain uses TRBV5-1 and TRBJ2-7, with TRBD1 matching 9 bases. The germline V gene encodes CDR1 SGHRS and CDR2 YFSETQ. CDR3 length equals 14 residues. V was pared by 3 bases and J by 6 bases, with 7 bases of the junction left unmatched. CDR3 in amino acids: CASSSGQGGGEQYF. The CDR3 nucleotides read TGCGCCAGCAGCTCGGGACAGGGCGGCGGCGAGCAGTACTTC.

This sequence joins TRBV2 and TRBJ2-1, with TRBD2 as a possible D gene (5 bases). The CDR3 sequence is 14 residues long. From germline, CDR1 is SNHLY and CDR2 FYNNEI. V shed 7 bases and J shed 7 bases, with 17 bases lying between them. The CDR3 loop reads CASIEPFSGNEQFF. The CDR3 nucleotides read TGTGCCAGCATAGAGCCATTCTCGGGGAATGAGCAGTTCTTC.

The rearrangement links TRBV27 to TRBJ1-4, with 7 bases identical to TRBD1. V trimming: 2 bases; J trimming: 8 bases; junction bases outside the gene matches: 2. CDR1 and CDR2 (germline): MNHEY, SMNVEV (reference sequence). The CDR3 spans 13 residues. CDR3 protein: CASSLDREEKLFF. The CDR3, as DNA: TGTGCCAGCAGTTTAGACAGGGAGGAAAAACTGTTTTTT.

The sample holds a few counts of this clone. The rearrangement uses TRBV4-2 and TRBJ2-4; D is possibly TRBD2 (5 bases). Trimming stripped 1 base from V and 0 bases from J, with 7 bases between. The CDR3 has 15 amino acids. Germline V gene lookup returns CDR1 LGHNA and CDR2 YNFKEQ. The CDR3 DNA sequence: TGTGCCAGCAGCCAAGCTAGCTTAGCCAAAAACATTCAGTACTTC. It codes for CASSQASLAKNIQYF.

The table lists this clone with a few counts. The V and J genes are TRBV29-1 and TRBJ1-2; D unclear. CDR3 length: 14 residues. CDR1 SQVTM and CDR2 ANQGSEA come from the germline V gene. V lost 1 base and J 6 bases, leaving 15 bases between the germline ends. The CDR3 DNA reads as TGCAGCGTTGAAGCCTCGGCCGGGAAACATGGCTACACCTTC. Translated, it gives CSVEASAGKHGYTF.

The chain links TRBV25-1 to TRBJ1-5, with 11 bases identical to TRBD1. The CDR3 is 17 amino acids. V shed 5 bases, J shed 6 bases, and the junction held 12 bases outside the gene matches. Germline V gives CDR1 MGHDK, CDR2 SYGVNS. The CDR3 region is CASSPGGDRGFGQPQHF. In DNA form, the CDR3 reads TGTGCCAGCAGTCCCGGGGGGGACAGGGGGTTTGGTCAGCCCCAGCATTTT.

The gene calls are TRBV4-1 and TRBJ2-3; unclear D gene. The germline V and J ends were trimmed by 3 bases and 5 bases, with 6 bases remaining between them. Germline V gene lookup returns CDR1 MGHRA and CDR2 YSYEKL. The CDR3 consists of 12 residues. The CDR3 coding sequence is TGCGCCAGCAGCCACCAGGAAGATACGCAGTATTTT. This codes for CASSHQEDTQYF.

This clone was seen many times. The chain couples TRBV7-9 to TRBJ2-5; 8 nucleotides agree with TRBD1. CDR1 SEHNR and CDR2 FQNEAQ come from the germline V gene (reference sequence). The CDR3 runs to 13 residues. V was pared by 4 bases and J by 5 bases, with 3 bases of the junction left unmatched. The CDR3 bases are TGTGCCAGCAGCTCAGGGGGCGAGGAGACCCAGTACTTC. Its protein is CASSSGGEETQYF.

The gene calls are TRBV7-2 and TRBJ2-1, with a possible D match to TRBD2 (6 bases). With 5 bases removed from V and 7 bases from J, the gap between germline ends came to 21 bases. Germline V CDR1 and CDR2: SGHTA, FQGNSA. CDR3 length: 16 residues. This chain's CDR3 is CASSGGWRTSGNEQFF. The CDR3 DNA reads TGTGCCAGCAGCGGGGGTTGGAGGACGAGCGGGAATGAGCAGTTCTTC.

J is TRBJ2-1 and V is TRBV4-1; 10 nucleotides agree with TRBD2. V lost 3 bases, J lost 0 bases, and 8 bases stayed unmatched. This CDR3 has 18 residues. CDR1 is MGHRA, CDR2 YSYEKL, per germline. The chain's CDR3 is CASSQRAGTSDSYNEQFF. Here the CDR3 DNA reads TGCGCCAGCAGCCAGAGAGCCGGGACTAGCGACTCCTACAATGAGCAGTTCTTC.